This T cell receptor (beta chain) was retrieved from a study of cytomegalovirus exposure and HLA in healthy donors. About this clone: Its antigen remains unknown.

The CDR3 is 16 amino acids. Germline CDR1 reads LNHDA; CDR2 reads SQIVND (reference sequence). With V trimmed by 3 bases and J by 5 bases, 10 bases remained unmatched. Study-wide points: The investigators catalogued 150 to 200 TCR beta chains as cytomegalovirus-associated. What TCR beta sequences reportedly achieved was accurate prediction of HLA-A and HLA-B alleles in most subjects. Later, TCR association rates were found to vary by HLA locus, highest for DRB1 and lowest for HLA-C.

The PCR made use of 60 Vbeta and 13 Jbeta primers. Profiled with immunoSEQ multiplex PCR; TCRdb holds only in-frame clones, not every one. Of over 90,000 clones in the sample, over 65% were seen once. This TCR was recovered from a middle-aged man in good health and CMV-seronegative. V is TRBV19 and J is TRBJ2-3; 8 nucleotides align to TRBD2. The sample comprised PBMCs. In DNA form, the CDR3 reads TGTGCCAGTAGTATCCCGTTTCGGGGGGGGGTAGATACGCAGTATTTT. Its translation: CASSIPFRGGVDTQYF.